The source of this T cell receptor beta chain is a study of CD8+ T cells in alopecia areata. About the study: The tofacitinib course ran for 6 to 18 months and was followed by 6 months off drug. Overall study findings and caveats: Lesional scalp, notably in alopecia totalis/universalis, had clonality above that of normal scalp. Scalp specimens additionally yield sequences from normal skin's resident alphabeta T cells. On tofacitinib, scalp clonality and expanded CD8+ clones among top 100 fell significantly.

The treatment is: oral pan-JAK inhibitor, 5-10 mg twice daily. Extracted from the samples, RNA was reverse transcribed into cDNA to serve as the sequencing template. Some clones are missing from TCRdb's copy, which holds only in-frame ones; the method was immunoSEQ multiplex PCR. The sample carries fewer than 250,000 clones, 30% to 40% recorded once. Of note for this clone: Its specificity is unknown.

This specimen consisted of CD4+ T cells sorted from blood, obtained between weeks 30 and 35, from a patient treated with tofacitinib. The receptor comes from a human donor with alopecia areata.

The CDR3 is CASSAGQGSGGYTF. As DNA, the CDR3 is TGTGCCAGCAGCGCTGGACAGGGGAGCGGTGGCTACACCTTC. This chain joins TRBV5-6 and TRBJ1-2; 9 nucleotides line up with TRBD1. After removal of 4 bases from V and 7 bases from J, the junction contained 8 bases not matched to a gene. The CDR3 has 14 amino acids. The germline CDR1 and CDR2 sequences are SGHDT and YYEEEE.